The rows below give T cell receptor beta chains drawn from one sample of a study of cytomegalovirus exposure and HLA in healthy donors. Using immunoSEQ multiplex PCR, the repertoire was profiled, and TCRdb retains in-frame clones only, with some absent. The sample carries around 94,000 clones, over 65% recorded once. Sequencing was done on a sample of PBMCs. Source of these receptors: a human donor in good health. CDR3s include the opening cysteine and the closing phenylalanine or tryptophan. A D gene is named only where the DNA matches it firmly. The size field is filled for only some rows; it gives once, few, many or a size class.

>TRBV7-9|TRBJ2-7|.|.
TGTGCCAGCAGCTTTACAGGAGATTCCTACGAGCAGTACTTC
CASSFTGDSYEQYF
>TRBV9|TRBJ2-5|TRBD2|few
TGTGCCAGCAGCGACCGACTAGCGGGGGTAGAGACCCAGTACTTC
CASSDRLAGVETQYF
>TRBV5-4|TRBJ1-1|TRBD1|.
TGTGCCAGCAACCCCTGGGACAGGGAAGCTGAAGCTTTCTTT
CASNPWDREAEAFF
>TRBV25-1|TRBJ1-2|.|few
TGTGCCAGCAGTGAAACGGCTAACTATGGCTACACCTTC
CASSETANYGYTF
>TRBV2|TRBJ2-1|.|.
TGTGCCAGCACCTCCCAGGGGTTGGCATACAATGAGCAGTTCTTC
CASTSQGLAYNEQFF
>TRBV5-4|TRBJ1-2|TRBD1|.
TGTGCCAGCAGCTTACAGGGGCCATCTAACTATGGCTACACCTTC
CASSLQGPSNYGYTF
>TRBV9|TRBJ1-5|.|.
TGTGCCAGCAGCGTAGGCCGACACAATCAGCCCCAGCATTTT
CASSVGRHNQPQHF
>TRBV5-1|TRBJ2-3|TRBD2|.
TGCGCCAGCAGCTTCCAGCGGGGGGTCGTTACGCAGTATTTT
CASSFQRGVVTQYF
>TRBV5-1|TRBJ1-1|.|.
TGCGCCAGCAGCCTCCAGGCAGTTCAGGCAGGAGCTTTCTTT
CASSLQAVQAGAFF
>TRBV27|TRBJ2-2|TRBD1|.
TGTGCCAGCGCCAGAACCGTGGCAGGGGGAACCGGGGAGCTGTTTTTT
CASARTVAGGTGELFF
>TRBV9|TRBJ2-1|.|.
TGTGCCAGCAGCGTAGGACAGTCCCTGGGCAATGAGCAGTTCTTC
CASSVGQSLGNEQFF
>TRBV7-2|TRBJ2-2|TRBD2|.
TGTGCCAGCAGCTTCGCTAGCGGGAGAATCGTCCCCGGGGAGCTGTTTTTT
CASSFASGRIVPGELFF
>TRBV7-2|TRBJ2-3|.|.
TGTGCCAGCAGCCCAACCCGTCTTGCGGGACGAGATACGCAGTATTTT
CASSPTRLAGRDTQYF
>TRBV5-1|TRBJ2-2|TRBD1|.
TGCGCCAGCAGCTTGTCGGGCGGGACAGGGGTGAACACCGGGGAGCTGTTTTTT
CASSLSGGTGVNTGELFF
>TRBV18|TRBJ2-3|.|.
TGTGCCAGCTCACCAGGACAAACAGATACGCAGTATTTT
CASSPGQTDTQYF
>TRBV19|TRBJ1-1|.|.
TGTGCCAGTAGTATCTCCCCCGAAAGGGCTGGTGTCGGGGTTGCTGAAGCTTTCTTT
CASSISPERAGVGVAEAFF
>TRBV27|TRBJ1-2|.|.
TGTGCCAGCAGTTCCCGGGACCAGGGAGGTAGGGGCTACACCTTC
CASSSRDQGGRGYTF
>TRBV19|TRBJ2-2|.|.
TGTGCCAGTAGTAGGGGCGTAGACACCGGGGAGCTGTTTTTT
CASSRGVDTGELFF
>TRBV20-1|TRBJ2-5|.|.
TGCAGTGAACAGATAAGAGAGACCCAGTACTTC
CSEQIRETQYF
>TRBV29-1|TRBJ2-7|.|.
TGCAGCGTTGATAGTACTCCAGCGGGCTACGAGCAGTACTTC
CSVDSTPAGYEQYF
>TRBV29-1|TRBJ1-2|.|.
TGCAGCGTTACACAGAGCCCTAACTATGGCTACACCTTC
CSVTQSPNYGYTF
>TRBV11-2|TRBJ1-2|TRBD1|.
TGTGCCAGCAGCTCAATTGGACAGGGGGCTATAGGTTCCCCCTTC
CASSSIGQGAIGSPF
>TRBV7-9|TRBJ1-2|.|few
TGTGCCAGCAGCTTAACGGATGGCTACACCTTC
CASSLTDGYTF
>TRBV7-6|TRBJ2-7|.|.
TGTGCCAGCAGCCTAACCCGGGACACGATCTACGAGCAGTACTTC
CASSLTRDTIYEQYF
>TRBV7-2|TRBJ2-7|TRBD1|.
TGTGCCAGCAGCTTACGGGACAGGGAGTTCGGGCAGTACTTC
CASSLRDREFGQYF
>TRBV7-6|TRBJ2-5|TRBD2|.
TGTGCCAGCAGGCTACTAGCGGTACAAGAGACCCAGTACTTC
CASRLLAVQETQYF
>TRBV18|TRBJ1-4|TRBD1|.
TGTGCCAGCTCACCGCAACAGGGGGATGAAAAACTGTTTTTT
CASSPQQGDEKLFF
>TRBV20-1|TRBJ2-1|TRBD2|.
TGCAGTGCTAGAGCGGGGGGAATGTTCTTC
CSARAGGMFF
>TRBV28|TRBJ2-7|.|.
TGTGCCAGCAGTGGACAGAGCCGCTACGAGCAGTACTTC
CASSGQSRYEQYF
>TRBV6-5|TRBJ2-7|TRBD1|.
TGTGCCAGCAGTTACCGAGACGGGACAGCCTACGAGCAGTACTTC
CASSYRDGTAYEQYF
>TRBV2|TRBJ2-2|.|.
TGTGCCAGCAGGCGGACGGGACTGAACACCGGGGAGCTGTTTTTT
CASRRTGLNTGELFF
>TRBV5-1|TRBJ2-7|TRBD1|.
TGCGCCAGCAGCTTGGGGACAGGGTCTCTCCACGAGCAGTACTTC
CASSLGTGSLHEQYF
>TRBV7-2|TRBJ2-5|TRBD2|.
TGTGCCAGCAGCTTTTCTAGCGGGGTGTGGGACTTC
CASSFSSGVWDF
>TRBV28|TRBJ1-5|.|few
TGTGCCATTGAGAGCGGCAATCAGCCCCAGCATTTT
CAIESGNQPQHF
>TRBV5-4|TRBJ2-7|.|.
TGTGCCAGCAGCTCCCCCGGGAAATCCCCCTACGAGCAGTACTTC
CASSSPGKSPYEQYF
>TRBV27|TRBJ1-1|TRBD1|few
TGTGCCAGCAGGTGGACAGGGAACACTGAAGCTTTCTTT
CASRWTGNTEAFF
>TRBV7-2|TRBJ2-1|.|.
TGTGCCAGCAGCTTGACTTGGGGCTACGAGCAGTTCTTC
CASSLTWGYEQFF
>TRBV9|TRBJ2-1|.|.
TGTGCCAGCAGCGTCTCTGGTAGCGGACTTTACAATGAGCAGTTCTTC
CASSVSGSGLYNEQFF
>TRBV5-1|TRBJ2-5|TRBD1|.
TGCGCCAGCAGCTTCGGACAGGGCCAAGAGACCCAGTACTTC
CASSFGQGQETQYF
>TRBV6-6|TRBJ1-5|TRBD1|.
TGTGCCAGCAGCCGAACGACAGGGGGCTCTCATCAGCCCCAGCATTTT
CASSRTTGGSHQPQHF
>TRBV21-1|TRBJ2-1|.|.
TGTGCCAGCAGCAAGCAGAAGTTTAATCCCTACAATGAGCAGTTCTTC
CASSKQKFNPYNEQFF
>TRBV6-5|TRBJ2-3|.|few
TGTGCCAGCAGTTCCGGGGGTCCTACAGATACGCAGTATTTT
CASSSGGPTDTQYF
>TRBV7-2|TRBJ2-7|TRBD2|.
TGTGCCAGCAGCTTAGAAGCAGCGGGAGTGAGCTACGAGCAGTACTTC
CASSLEAAGVSYEQYF
>TRBV15|TRBJ2-2|.|.
TGTGCCACCAGCAGAGATCGGGGTCAGAACACCGGGGAGCTGTTTTTT
CATSRDRGQNTGELFF
>TRBV7-2|TRBJ2-1|TRBD2|.
TGTGCCAGCAGCCTCTCTAGCGGGGGGGCCGATGAGCAGTTCTTC
CASSLSSGGADEQFF
>TRBV2|TRBJ1-1|.|.
TGTGCCAGCAGTGAACCGCCGAGCGCTGAAGCTTTCTTT
CASSEPPSAEAFF
>TRBV7-9|TRBJ1-6|.|.
TGTGCCAGCAGCTTAGACCCCGGGAGTAATTCACCCCTCCACTTT
CASSLDPGSNSPLHF
>TRBV28|TRBJ1-4|TRBD1|once
TGTGCCAGCAGTTTAGGGCAGGGGGCACTCCGTGAAAAACTGTTTTTT
CASSLGQGALREKLFF
>TRBV9|TRBJ2-3|.|.
TGTGCCAGCAGCTGGGACGTCGGGAGTCGCGGCACAGATACGCAGTATTTT
CASSWDVGSRGTDTQYF
>TRBV14|TRBJ1-1|.|.
TGTGCCAGCAGCCAAAGGCGGCTGAACACTGAAGCTTTCTTT
CASSQRRLNTEAFF
>TRBV25-1|TRBJ1-4|TRBD1|.
TGTGCCAGCAGTGAAGATGGGACAGGGGATGAAAAACTGTTTTTT
CASSEDGTGDEKLFF
>TRBV7-8|TRBJ2-1|.|.
TGTGCCAGCAGCCCGGAGGGAGGGGGCTACAATGAGCAGTTCTTC
CASSPEGGGYNEQFF
>TRBV2|TRBJ2-3|TRBD2|once
TGTGCCAGCAAAGGGTACGGCGGGAGGGCAGATACGCAGTATTTT
CASKGYGGRADTQYF